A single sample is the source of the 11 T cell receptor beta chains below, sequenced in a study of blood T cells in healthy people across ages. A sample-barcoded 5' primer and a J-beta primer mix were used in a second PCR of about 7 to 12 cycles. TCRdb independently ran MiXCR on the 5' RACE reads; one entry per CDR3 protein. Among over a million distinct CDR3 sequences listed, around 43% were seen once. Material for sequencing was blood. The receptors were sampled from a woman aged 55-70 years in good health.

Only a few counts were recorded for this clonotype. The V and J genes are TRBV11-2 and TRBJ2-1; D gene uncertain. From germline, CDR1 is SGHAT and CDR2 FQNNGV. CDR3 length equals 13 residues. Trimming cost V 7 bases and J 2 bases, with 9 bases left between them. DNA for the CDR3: TGTGCCAGCACCCCAAGTCCCTACAATGAGCAGTTCTTC. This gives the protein CASTPSPYNEQFF.

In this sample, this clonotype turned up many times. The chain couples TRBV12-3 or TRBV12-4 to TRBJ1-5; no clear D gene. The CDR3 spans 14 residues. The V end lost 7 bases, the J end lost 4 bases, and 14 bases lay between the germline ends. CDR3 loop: CASTSVGSNQPQHF. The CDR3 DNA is TGTGCCAGCACCTCCGTGGGGTCAAATCAGCCCCAGCATTTT.

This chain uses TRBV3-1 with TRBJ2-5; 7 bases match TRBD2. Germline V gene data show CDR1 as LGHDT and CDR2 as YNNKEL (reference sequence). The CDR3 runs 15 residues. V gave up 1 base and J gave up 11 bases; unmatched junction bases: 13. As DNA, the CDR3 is TGTGCCAGCAGCCAAGTAAGGCTAGCGGTTAATGAGCAGTACTTC. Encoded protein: CASSQVRLAVNEQYF.

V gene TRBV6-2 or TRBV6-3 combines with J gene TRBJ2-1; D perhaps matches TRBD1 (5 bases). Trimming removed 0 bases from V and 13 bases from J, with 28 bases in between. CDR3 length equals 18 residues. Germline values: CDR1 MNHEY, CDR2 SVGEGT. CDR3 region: CASSYSGIRAAGKETQFF. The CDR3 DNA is TGTGCCAGCAGTTACTCTGGGATCAGGGCCGCTGGTAAAGAGACCCAGTTCTTC.

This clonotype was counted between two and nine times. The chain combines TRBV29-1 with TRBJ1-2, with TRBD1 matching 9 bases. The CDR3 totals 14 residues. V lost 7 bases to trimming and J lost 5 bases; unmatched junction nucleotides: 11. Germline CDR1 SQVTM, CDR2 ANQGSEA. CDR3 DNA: TGCAGCGACAGCCCTGCCGGGACAGGGTATGGCTACACCTTC. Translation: CSDSPAGTGYGYTF.

The CDR3 reads CASTLGTGGNEKLFF. CDR3 coding DNA: TGTGCCAGCACCCTTGGGACAGGGGGGAATGAAAAACTGTTTTTT. The J gene is TRBJ1-4, the V gene TRBV11-2; TRBD1 agrees at 11 bases. Germline CDR1 is SGHAT and CDR2 is FQNNGV. The CDR3 consists of 15 residues. Trimming removed 7 bases from V and 5 bases from J; junction bases left unmatched: 6.

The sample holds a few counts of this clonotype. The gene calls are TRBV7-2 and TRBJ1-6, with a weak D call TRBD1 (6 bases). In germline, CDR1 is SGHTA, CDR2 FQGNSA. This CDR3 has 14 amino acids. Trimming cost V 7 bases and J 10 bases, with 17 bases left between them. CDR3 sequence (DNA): TGTGCCAGCATCAACGGACAGAGCCGATCACCCCTCCACTTT. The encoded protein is CASINGQSRSPLHF.

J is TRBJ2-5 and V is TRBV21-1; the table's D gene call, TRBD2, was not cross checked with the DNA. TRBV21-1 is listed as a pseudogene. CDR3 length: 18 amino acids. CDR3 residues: CASSNTLGGTSERETQYF. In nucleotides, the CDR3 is TGTGCCAGCAGCAACACCTTGGGGGGGACTAGCGAGCGGGAGACCCAGTACTTC.

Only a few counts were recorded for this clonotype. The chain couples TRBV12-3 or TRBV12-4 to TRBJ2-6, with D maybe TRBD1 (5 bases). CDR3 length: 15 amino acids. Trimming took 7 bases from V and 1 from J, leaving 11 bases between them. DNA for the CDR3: TGTGCCAGCACTCTAACAGGATCTGGGGCCAACGTCCTGACTTTC. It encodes CASTLTGSGANVLTF.

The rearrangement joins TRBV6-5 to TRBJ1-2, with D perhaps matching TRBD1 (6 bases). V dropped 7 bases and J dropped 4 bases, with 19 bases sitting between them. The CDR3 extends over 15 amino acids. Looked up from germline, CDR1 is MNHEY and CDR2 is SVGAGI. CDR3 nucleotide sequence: TGTGCCAGCACCTACGGGGGCGCCTCTAGCTATGGCTACACCTTC. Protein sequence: CASTYGGASSYGYTF.

Here the CDR3 DNA reads TGTGCCAGCAGACGGGGCGGGAGCACCGGCGAGCAGTACTTC. Protein product: CASRRGGSTGEQYF. The chain recombines TRBV28 with TRBJ2-7, with TRBD2 matching 7 bases. This CDR3 has 14 amino acids. Germline V gene sequence: CDR1 MDHEN, CDR2 SYDVKM. Losses at the gene ends were 6 bases for V and 6 bases for J; bases not matched to a gene: 11.